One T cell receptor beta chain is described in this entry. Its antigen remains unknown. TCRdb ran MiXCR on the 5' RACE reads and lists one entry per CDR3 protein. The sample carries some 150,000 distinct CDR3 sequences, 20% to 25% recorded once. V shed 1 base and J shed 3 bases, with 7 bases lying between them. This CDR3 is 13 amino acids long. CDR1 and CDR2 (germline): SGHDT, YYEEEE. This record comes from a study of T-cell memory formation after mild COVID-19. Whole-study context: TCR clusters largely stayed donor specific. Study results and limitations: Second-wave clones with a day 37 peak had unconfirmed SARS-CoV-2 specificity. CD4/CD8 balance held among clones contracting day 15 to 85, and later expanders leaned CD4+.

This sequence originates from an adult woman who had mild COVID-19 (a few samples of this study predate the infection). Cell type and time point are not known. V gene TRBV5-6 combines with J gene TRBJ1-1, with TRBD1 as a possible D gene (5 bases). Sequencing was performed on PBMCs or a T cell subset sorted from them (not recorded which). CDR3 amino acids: CASSLLQDTEAFF. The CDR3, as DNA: TGTGCCAGCAGCTTGTTACAGGACACTGAAGCTTTCTTT.